A selection of T cell receptor beta chains follows, all from one sample in a study of T cell repertoires in cytomegalovirus infection. Each CDR3 protein gets one entry after TCRdb re-called the reads with MiXCR. The repertoire has roughly 150,000 distinct CDR3 sequences, about 15% of them found once; the top ten carry 15% to 20%. Sequencing was done on a sample of CD8+ T cells from PBMCs. These receptors were collected from a human donor in good health (CMV status not recorded). Some clones in this sample may be carry-over from other donors' samples. Each CDR3 is given with its conserved first and last residue. D genes are given only for firm matches. Clone size appears in some rows only: once, few, many, or a class for an expanded clone.

- | TRBJ2-1 | TRBV29-1 | - | CSVEEKGLGEQFF | TGCAGCGTTGAAGAGAAAGGCCTCGGGGAGCAGTTCTTC
few | TRBJ1-1 | TRBV7-8 | - | CASSSHFIRGGWTEAFF | TGTGCCAGCAGCTCCCACTTTATACGGGGTGGGTGGACTGAAGCTTTCTTT
few | TRBJ2-7 | TRBV7-9 | TRBD2 | CASSPASGEQYF | TGTGCCAGCAGCCCCGCTAGCGGGGAGCAGTACTTC
- | TRBJ1-1 | TRBV29-1 | - | CSVEWRRSEAFF | TGCAGCGTTGAGTGGAGACGGTCTGAAGCTTTCTTT
- | TRBJ2-7 | TRBV14 | - | CASSQSVRITEQYF | TGTGCCAGCAGCCAAAGTGTAAGAATCACCGAGCAGTACTTC
many | TRBJ2-7 | TRBV7-9 | - | CASSSPRGSYEQYF | TGTGCCAGCAGCTCTCCCAGGGGTTCCTACGAGCAGTACTTC
few | TRBJ2-2 | TRBV7-6 | - | CAIRELTGELFF | TGTGCCATACGGGAGCTCACCGGGGAGCTGTTTTTT
few | TRBJ2-1 | TRBV7-8 | - | CASTSKGGLGNEQFF | TGTGCCAGCACCTCTAAGGGGGGGCTGGGGAATGAGCAGTTCTTC
- | TRBJ2-7 | TRBV10-3 | TRBD1 | CAISESKRTGGEQYF | TGTGCCATCAGTGAGTCGAAAAGGACAGGGGGCGAGCAGTACTTC
few | TRBJ2-7 | TRBV6-2/TRBV6-3 | TRBD2 | CASSTGSAGGIPHEQYF | TGTGCCAGCAGTACGGGGTCTGCGGGAGGGATCCCCCACGAGCAGTACTTC
few | TRBJ2-7 | TRBV7-2 | - | CASSQLRMPGTSYYEQYF | TGTGCCAGCAGCCAACTAAGGATGCCGGGAACTAGCTACTACGAGCAGTACTTC
few | TRBJ1-5 | TRBV29-1 | - | CSVETTDSNQPQHF | TGCAGCGTTGAAACGACAGATAGCAATCAGCCCCAGCATTTT
few | TRBJ2-1 | TRBV20-1 | TRBD2 | CSARAYRTSGTYNEQFF | TGCAGTGCTAGAGCGTATCGGACTAGCGGAACCTACAATGAGCAGTTCTTC
- | TRBJ2-5 | TRBV7-6 | - | CASSLGYAQETQYF | TGTGCCAGCAGCTTGGGTTACGCACAAGAGACCCAGTACTTC
- | TRBJ2-1 | TRBV28 | - | CASSFSQHEQFF | TGTGCCAGCAGTTTTTCACAACACGAGCAGTTCTTC
- | TRBJ2-1 | TRBV7-9 | TRBD2 | CASSAGTSGSYEQFF | TGTGCCAGCAGCGCAGGGACTAGCGGGAGTTACGAGCAGTTCTTC
- | TRBJ2-5 | TRBV7-8 | - | CASSSTRGYEETQYF | TGTGCCAGCAGCTCTACAAGGGGTTACGAGGAGACCCAGTACTTC
few | TRBJ2-3 | TRBV7-6 | TRBD1 | CASSFGQDRRTDTQYF | TGTGCCAGCAGCTTCGGCCAGGACAGGCGCACAGATACGCAGTATTTT
- | TRBJ2-7 | TRBV6-5 | TRBD2 | CASSYYLPSGPYEQYF | TGTGCCAGCAGTTACTACCTCCCTAGCGGACCGTACGAGCAGTACTTC
few | TRBJ2-2 | TRBV6-1 | TRBD2 | CASSEVAGNTGELFF | TGTGCCAGCAGTGAGGTAGCGGGGAACACCGGGGAGCTGTTTTTT
few | TRBJ2-3 | TRBV6-4 | TRBD1 | CASSDGQGADTQYF | TGTGCCAGCAGTGACGGGCAGGGGGCAGATACGCAGTATTTT
few | TRBJ2-5 | TRBV6-5 | TRBD2 | CASSYTIASGLQETQYF | TGTGCCAGCAGTTACACCATAGCTAGCGGGCTACAAGAGACCCAGTACTTC
- | TRBJ2-3 | TRBV28 | TRBD2 | CASSTLSGSRDTQYF | TGTGCCAGCAGTACCCTCAGCGGGAGCAGAGATACGCAGTATTTT